These 18 T cell receptor beta chains were all obtained from the same sample, sequenced in a study of CD8+CD57+ T cells in acquired aplastic anemia. Patients chosen for sequencing had CD8+CD57+ cells that had expanded, as shown by flow cytometry. The use of genomic DNA as template underpinned the TCR beta VDJ and CDR3 profiling. TCRdb analysed the reads with MiXCR anew, one entry per CDR3 protein. The table has about 190,000 distinct CDR3 sequences, roughly half seen once. Sample: sorted CD4+, CD8+, or CD8+CD57+ T cells (not recorded which) from PBMCs. These receptors came from a human donor with aplastic anemia.

The chain employs TRBV20-1 and TRBJ2-3; 8 bases are shared with TRBD1. After removal of 1 base from V and 3 bases from J, the junction contained 6 bases not matched to a gene. This CDR3 has 15 residues. Germline V lookup: CDR1 DFQATT, CDR2 SNEGSKA (reference sequence). The CDR3 DNA reads as TGCAGTGCTAGAGTGCCCAGGGGGCGTACAGATACGCAGTATTTT. Translation: CSARVPRGRTDTQYF.

The gene calls are TRBV12-3 or TRBV12-4 and TRBJ1-1; D gene unclear. CDR3 length equals 14 residues. V dropped 1 base and J dropped 2 bases, with 8 bases sitting between them. The CDR3 loop reads CASSLGWSNTEAFF. Written as DNA, the CDR3 is TGTGCCAGCAGTTTAGGCTGGAGTAACACTGAAGCTTTCTTT.

The chain recombines TRBV20-1 with TRBJ2-1; TRBD1 matches at 10 bases. V trimming: 5 bases; J trimming: 3 bases; junction bases outside the gene matches: 4. Germline assignment: CDR1 DFQATT and CDR2 SNEGSKA (reference sequence). CDR3 size: 14 residues. The CDR3 DNA reads TGCAGTGCTCTAGGACAGGGGGGCTACAATGAGCAGTTCTTC. Its translation: CSALGQGGYNEQFF.

The chain carries TRBV7-2 and TRBJ1-1; D not certain. Trimming left V 2 bases short and J 2 bases short, with 6 bases between. CDR1 is SGHTA and CDR2 is FQGNSA in the germline V gene. The length of the CDR3 is 13 residues. The CDR3 protein is CASSLIRNTEAFF. CDR3 DNA sequence: TGTGCCAGCAGCTTAATCAGAAACACTGAAGCTTTCTTT.

The rearrangement uses TRBV20-1 and TRBJ2-7, with TRBD2 matching over 10 bases. Trimming at V came to 3 bases and at J to 4 bases, leaving 6 bases not matched to a gene. The CDR3 extends over 14 amino acids. The V gene's germline CDR1 is DFQATT and CDR2 SNEGSKA (reference sequence). The CDR3 here is CSARLAGDLYEQYF. The CDR3 DNA reads as TGCAGTGCTAGGCTAGCGGGGGACCTTTACGAGCAGTACTTC.

The chain has TRBV7-8 and TRBJ1-1; 9 bases fit TRBD1. Trimming at V came to 8 bases and at J to 5 bases, leaving 6 bases not matched to a gene. The CDR3 has 13 residues. Germline-derived CDR1 and CDR2 are SGHVS and FQNEAQ. As DNA, the CDR3 is TGTGCCAGCGTCCGGGACAGGGTTACTGAAGCTTTCTTT. This codes for CASVRDRVTEAFF.

The chain joins TRBV7-8 to TRBJ2-5, with 9 bases fitting TRBD1. The germline V gene encodes CDR1 SGHVS and CDR2 FQNEAQ. The CDR3 spans 16 residues. V shed 1 base and J 5 bases; nucleotides not matched to a gene: 8. The CDR3 nucleotides are TGTGCCAGCAGCTTAGACAGGGGGCGCATGTCGGAGACCCAGTACTTC. This encodes CASSLDRGRMSETQYF.

CDR3 protein: CASSLRQGRNGYTF. CDR3 bases: TGTGCCAGCAGCCTACGACAGGGTCGTAATGGCTACACCTTC. This chain joins TRBV7-3 and TRBJ1-2; 7 bases align to TRBD1. The V gene's germline CDR1 is SGHTA and CDR2 FQGTGA. V shed 5 bases, J shed 6 bases, and the junction held 9 bases outside the gene matches. The CDR3 is made up of 14 amino acids. Full variable domain (rest looked up from reference TRBV7-3 and TRBJ1-2): GAGVSQTPSNKVTEKGKYVELRCDPISGHTALYWYRQSLGQGPEFLIYFQGTGAADDSGLPNDRFFAVRPEGSVSTLKIQRTERGDSAVYLCASSLRQGRNGYTFGSGTRLTVV.

This clonotype was picked up one time. The chain uses TRBV20-1 and TRBJ1-1, with D possibly matching TRBD1 (6 bases). Germline V gene lookup returns CDR1 DFQATT and CDR2 SNEGSKA (reference sequence). The CDR3 sequence is 13 residues long. V was trimmed by 5 bases and J by 7 bases, leaving 17 bases between them. CDR3 loop: CSAGSWGAVEAFF. In DNA form, the CDR3 reads TGCAGTGCTGGATCGTGGGGGGCTGTTGAAGCTTTCTTT.

This chain connects TRBV11-2 to TRBJ2-6; 8 nucleotides match TRBD1. The ends lost 5 bases at V and 4 bases at J; junction bases unmatched: 4. Looked up from germline, CDR1 is SGHAT and CDR2 is FQNNGV. This CDR3 region has 15 residues. The CDR3 spells CASSQGTGGANVLTF. CDR3 DNA sequence: TGTGCCAGCAGCCAAGGGACAGGAGGGGCCAACGTCCTGACTTTC. The full variable domain, rest sourced from reference TRBV11-2 and TRBJ2-6, is EAGVAQSPRYKIIEKRQSVAFWCNPISGHATLYWYQQILGQGPKLLIQFQNNGVVDDSQLPKDRFSAERLKGVDSTLKIQPAKLEDSAVYLCASSQGTGGANVLTFGAGSRLTVL.

The chain carries TRBV11-3 and TRBJ2-7; 10 bases align to TRBD1. This CDR3 is built from 12 residues. The V gene end was trimmed by 5 bases and the J gene end by 6 bases; junction bases not matched to a gene: 1. CDR1 is SGHNT and CDR2 is YENEEA in the germline V gene. DNA for the CDR3: TGTGCCAGCAGCCGGACAGGGGGCGAGCAGTACTTC. The encoded protein is CASSRTGGEQYF.

The rearrangement links TRBV9 to TRBJ1-6; 7 bases fit TRBD1. Losses at the gene ends were 3 bases for V and 7 bases for J; bases not matched to a gene: 7. From germline, CDR1 is SGDLS and CDR2 YYNGEE. The CDR3 loop spans 15 amino acids. The CDR3 nucleotides read TGTGCCAGCAGCGCAAGACAGGGATCGAATTCACCCCTCCACTTT. This gives the protein CASSARQGSNSPLHF.

This clonotype was counted many times. The chain couples TRBV24-1 to TRBJ2-1, with TRBD1 matching 10 bases. This CDR3 is 16 amino acids long. Per the germline V gene, CDR1 is KGHDR and CDR2 is SFDVKD. Losses at the gene ends were 4 bases for V and 5 bases for J; bases not matched to a gene: 7. The CDR3 coding sequence is TGTGCCACCAGTGACACCCCGGGACAGGGGCACAATGAGCAGTTCTTC. This gives the protein CATSDTPGQGHNEQFF.

This clonotype was observed a few times. The rearrangement links TRBV10-3 to TRBJ2-1, with 8 bases lining up with TRBD2. J lost 8 bases, V lost 10 bases, and 13 bases had no gene match. The CDR3 length is 14 residues. Germline lookup yields CDR1 ENHRY and CDR2 SYGVKD. The CDR3 reads CATSSGRVVDEQFF. CDR3 nucleotide sequence: TGTGCCACCTCATCCGGGAGGGTTGTAGATGAGCAGTTCTTC.

This clonotype has ten or more counts. The V gene is TRBV19, the J gene TRBJ1-4; possibly TRBD1 for D (5 bases). The CDR3 covers 17 residues. The germline V gene encodes CDR1 LNHDA and CDR2 SQIVND (reference sequence). V was cut by 3 bases and J by 6 bases, with 20 bases left in between. CDR3: CASSMGVRTRFHEKLFF. CDR3 nucleotide sequence: TGTGCCAGTAGTATGGGGGTTCGGACTAGATTTCATGAAAAACTGTTTTTT.

This clonotype was picked up a small number of times. The J gene is TRBJ2-2, the V gene TRBV13; no definite D call. The germline V gene encodes CDR1 PRHDT and CDR2 FYEKMQ (reference sequence). Trimming cost V 0 bases and J 1 base, with 12 bases left between them. CDR3 length: 17 amino acids. The CDR3 sequence: CASSLGIGLLNTGELFF. DNA of the CDR3: TGTGCCAGCAGCTTAGGAATCGGGCTCCTGAACACCGGGGAGCTGTTTTTT.

Many counts were recorded for this clonotype. This rearrangement joins TRBV7-2 to TRBJ1-2; 7 nucleotides align to TRBD1. Per germline, CDR1 SGHTA and CDR2 FQGNSA. Trimming removed 5 bases from V and 3 bases from J; junction bases left unmatched: 3. The CDR3 totals 13 residues. The CDR3, as DNA: TGTGCCAGCAGCGTCGGACAGGACTATGGCTACACCTTC. Translating it yields CASSVGQDYGYTF.

This clonotype was counted only a few times. The rearrangement uses TRBV20-1 and TRBJ1-6, with TRBD1 matching over 8 bases. The CDR3 runs 12 residues. The V and J ends lost 7 bases and 9 bases, in that order; junction bases with no gene match: 5. Germline values: CDR1 DFQATT, CDR2 SNEGSKA (reference sequence). CDR3 bases: TGCAGTGACAGACAGGGGACTTCACCCCTCCACTTT. Amino acid sequence: CSDRQGTSPLHF.